These T cell receptor beta chains were read from a single sample in a study of cytomegalovirus exposure and HLA in healthy donors. Sequencing was performed with immunoSEQ multiplex PCR; in TCRdb, only in-frame clones are kept and a portion is missing. Seen here are 100,000 to 150,000 clones, around 73% observed once, and the top ten hold 1.4% to 1.5%. Specimen: PBMCs. Every receptor here comes from a female donor in good health and CMV-seronegative. Both conserved end residues are part of each CDR3. A D gene is named only where the DNA matches it firmly. Rows may omit the clone size; those that give it use once, few, many or a size class.

cdr3_length clone_size j_call d_call v_call cdr3_aa cdr3_nt
13 NA TRBJ1-2 TRBD1 TRBV15 CATSRARGYGYTF TGTGCCACCAGCAGAGCCAGGGGGTATGGCTACACCTTC
15 NA TRBJ1-1 TRBD1 TRBV30 CAWSDKGQGDTEAFF TGTGCCTGGAGTGACAAGGGGCAGGGGGACACTGAAGCTTTCTTT
13 once TRBJ2-2 NA TRBV30 CAWSVTGTGELFF TGTGCCTGGAGTGTTACGGGCACCGGGGAGCTGTTTTTT
17 NA TRBJ2-1 NA TRBV7-8 CASSSRRGLSETNEQFF TGTGCCAGCAGCTCCCGCCGAGGCCTCTCCGAAACTAATGAGCAGTTCTTC
12 few TRBJ2-2 NA TRBV15 CAPGVGSGELFF TGTGCCCCCGGGGTTGGGTCCGGGGAGCTGTTTTTT
13 NA TRBJ2-5 TRBD2 TRBV7-9 CASSLAGLDHQYF TGTGCCAGCAGCTTAGCCGGACTAGACCACCAGTACTTC
15 NA TRBJ1-2 TRBD1 TRBV4-2 CASSQPGQGSYGYTF TGTGCCAGCAGCCAACCGGGACAGGGTAGCTATGGCTACACCTTC
15 NA TRBJ1-1 TRBD1 TRBV7-2 CASSLLGQENTEAFF TGTGCCAGCAGCTTATTGGGACAGGAGAACACTGAAGCTTTCTTT
16 NA TRBJ1-2 TRBD1 TRBV7-2 CASSLDSGTGIYGYTF TGTGCCAGCAGCTTAGACTCCGGGACAGGGATTTATGGCTACACCTTC
14 NA TRBJ2-7 TRBD2 TRBV29-1 CSVEFLAGGGEQYF TGCAGCGTTGAGTTCCTAGCGGGAGGTGGCGAGCAGTACTTC
14 NA TRBJ2-5 TRBD2 TRBV28 CASSFRREAETQYF TGTGCCAGCAGTTTTAGGCGGGAGGCGGAGACCCAGTACTTC
13 NA TRBJ2-3 NA TRBV10-1 CASSDPSTDTQYF TGCGCCAGCAGTGACCCTTCCACAGATACGCAGTATTTT
17 NA TRBJ1-1 NA TRBV4-1 CASSQPGARGVDTEAFF TGCGCCAGCAGCCAACCTGGTGCCCGGGGGGTGGACACTGAAGCTTTCTTT
14 NA TRBJ2-7 TRBD1 TRBV19 CASSIGRGRYEQYF TGTGCCAGTAGTATCGGCAGGGGGCGATACGAGCAGTACTTC
13 NA TRBJ2-7 NA TRBV29-1 CSAKTFAGYEQYF TGCAGCGCTAAAACATTTGCAGGCTACGAGCAGTACTTC
13 NA TRBJ2-1 TRBD2 TRBV29-1 CSLTSGRYNEQFF TGCAGCCTTACTAGCGGGAGGTATAATGAGCAGTTCTTC
15 NA TRBJ1-2 NA TRBV9 CASSPTGRLGYGYTF TGTGCCAGCAGCCCCACAGGACGCCTGGGCTATGGCTACACCTTC
14 NA TRBJ1-1 TRBD1 TRBV28 CASRRQGLDTEAFF TGTGCCAGCAGACGACAGGGGTTGGACACTGAAGCTTTCTTT
15 NA TRBJ1-1 NA TRBV5-4 CASTPGSPLNTEAFF TGTGCCAGCACCCCAGGGTCTCCTCTGAACACTGAAGCTTTCTTT
16 NA TRBJ2-7 NA TRBV19 CASSDSPGHSSYEQYF TGTGCCAGTAGTGACTCTCCGGGACACAGCTCCTACGAGCAGTACTTC
16 NA TRBJ2-1 TRBD2 TRBV5-4 CASSFSQRGPYNEQFF TGTGCCAGCAGCTTTTCTCAGCGGGGCCCCTACAATGAGCAGTTCTTC
12 few TRBJ2-7 NA TRBV28 CASRLNSYEQYF TGTGCCAGCAGACTGAACAGCTACGAGCAGTACTTC
13 NA TRBJ2-5 TRBD2 TRBV6-5 CASRPGLAARGYF TGTGCCAGCAGGCCGGGACTAGCGGCCCGGGGGTACTTC
14 NA TRBJ2-7 NA TRBV19 CASIHSPHPYEQYF TGTGCCAGTATTCACAGCCCCCACCCCTACGAGCAGTACTTC
15 NA TRBJ2-5 TRBD1 TRBV7-2 CASSIYRGDQETQYF TGTGCCAGCAGCATTTACAGGGGGGACCAAGAGACCCAGTACTTC
18 NA TRBJ2-1 TRBD1 TRBV7-8 CASSFLSYRTGQYNEQFF TGTGCCAGCAGCTTTCTTTCTTATCGGACAGGACAATACAATGAGCAGTTCTTC
13 NA TRBJ2-2 NA TRBV6-4 CASSGTNTGELFF TGTGCCAGCAGTGGGACAAACACCGGGGAGCTGTTTTTT
16 few TRBJ1-2 TRBD1 TRBV25-1 CASSDGPTGGDYGYTF TGTGCCAGCAGTGACGGGCCGACAGGGGGGGACTATGGCTACACCTTC
13 NA TRBJ1-5 NA TRBV10-3 CAISGSYNQPQHF TGTGCCATCAGTGGGTCTTACAATCAGCCCCAGCATTTT
12 NA TRBJ1-1 NA TRBV28 CASLRRNTEAFF TGTGCCAGCCTACGGAGGAACACTGAAGCTTTCTTT
15 NA TRBJ1-1 NA TRBV5-1 CASSLARGKISEAFF TGCGCCAGCAGCTTGGCACGGGGAAAGATATCTGAAGCTTTCTTT
14 once TRBJ2-5 NA TRBV5-1 CASSLGQPGETQYF TGCGCCAGCAGCTTGGGACAGCCGGGTGAGACCCAGTACTTC
15 NA TRBJ1-5 NA TRBV19 CASSRLHRDNQPQHF TGTGCCAGTAGTCGACTCCACAGGGACAATCAGCCCCAGCATTTT